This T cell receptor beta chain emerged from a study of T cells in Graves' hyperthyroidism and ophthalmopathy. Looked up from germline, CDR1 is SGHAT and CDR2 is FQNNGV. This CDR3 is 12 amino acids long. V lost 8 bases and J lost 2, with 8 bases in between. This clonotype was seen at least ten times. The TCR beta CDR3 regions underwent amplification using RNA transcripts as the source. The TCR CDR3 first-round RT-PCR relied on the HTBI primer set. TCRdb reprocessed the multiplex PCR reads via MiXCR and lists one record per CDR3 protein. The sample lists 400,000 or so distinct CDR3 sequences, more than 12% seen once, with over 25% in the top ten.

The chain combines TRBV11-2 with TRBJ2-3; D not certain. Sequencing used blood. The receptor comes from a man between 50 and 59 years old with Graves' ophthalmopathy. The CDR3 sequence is CASAENTDTQYF. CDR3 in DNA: TGTGCCAGCGCTGAAAACACAGATACGCAGTATTTT.